This T cell receptor beta chain comes out of a study of cytomegalovirus exposure and HLA in healthy donors. Broader study findings: It was reported that the classifier diagnosed cytomegalovirus status with high specificity and sensitivity in both the original and validation cohorts. Later analysis identified several of the most significant clusters that appeared linked to common viral pathogens. More than 15,000 TCR beta sequences were associated with HLA alleles at 0.05 false discovery rate in a later analysis. Of the V segments, some could not be distinguished, including TRBV6-2 and TRBV6-3, and were excluded.

CDR3 size: 18 residues. CDR1 and CDR2 from the germline V gene are SNHLY and FYNNEI. The J segment lost 4 bases and the V segment lost 2 bases, leaving 14 bases of the junction unmatched. The PCR made use of 60 Vbeta and 13 Jbeta primers. Profiling relied on immunoSEQ multiplex PCR, and the TCRdb table lists in-frame clones only, not all of them. This sample has 120,000 or so clones, with more than 65% found just once. On this clone itself: As yet, its antigen is unknown.

The chain employs TRBV2 and TRBJ2-3; TRBD2 matches 8 bases. This receptor was obtained from a man aged 18 to 29 in good health and CMV-seropositive. Sequencing used PBMCs. The CDR3 spells CASSESGWREVRSDTQYF. Here the CDR3 DNA reads TGTGCCAGCAGTGAATCAGGGTGGCGGGAGGTCCGGTCAGATACGCAGTATTTT.